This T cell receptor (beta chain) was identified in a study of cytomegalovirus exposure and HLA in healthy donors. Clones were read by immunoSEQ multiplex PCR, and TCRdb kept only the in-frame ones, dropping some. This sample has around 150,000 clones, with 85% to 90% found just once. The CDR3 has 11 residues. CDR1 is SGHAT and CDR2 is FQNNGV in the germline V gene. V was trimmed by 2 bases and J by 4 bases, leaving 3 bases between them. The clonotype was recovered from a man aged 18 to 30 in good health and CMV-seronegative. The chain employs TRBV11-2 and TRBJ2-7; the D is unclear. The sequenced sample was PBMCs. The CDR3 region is CASSLLYEQYF. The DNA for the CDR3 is TGTGCCAGCAGCTTACTATACGAGCAGTACTTC.